The 23 T cell receptor beta chains presented below share a single source sample, sequenced in a study of blood T cell repertoires in COVID-19. TCRdb keeps only in-frame clones here, not all; method: immunoSEQ multiplex PCR. The sample includes 440,000 or so clones, approximately 90% seen only once; the top ten take around 1.5%. The source material was peripheral blood. The receptors were sampled from a woman between 35 and 50 years old with COVID-19, enrolled during active disease.

The chain carries TRBV28 and TRBJ1-6; D might be TRBD1 (5 bases). The CDR3 totals 9 residues. The ends were cut back, 8 bases at V and 13 bases at J, with 6 bases in the middle. Germline loops: CDR1 MDHEN, CDR2 SYDVKM. The CDR3 bases are TGTGCCAGCGGGGCCCCCCTCCACTTT. Its protein product is CASGAPLHF.

The V call is TRBV29-1, the J call TRBJ2-2; 7 bases are a match to TRBD1. The germline V gene encodes CDR1 SQVTM and CDR2 ANQGSEA. V gave up 7 bases and J gave up 0 bases; unmatched junction bases: 2. CDR3 length equals 13 residues. CDR3 sequence reads: CSADRANTGELFF. CDR3 sequence (DNA): TGCAGCGCAGACAGGGCGAACACCGGGGAGCTGTTTTTT.

This sequence joins TRBV11-3 and TRBJ2-7; D may be TRBD2 (5 bases). Trimming took off 3 bases at V and 5 bases at J, with 17 bases between the two ends. Germline assignment: CDR1 SGHNT and CDR2 YENEEA. This CDR3 is 15 amino acids long. CDR3 region: CASSFGGQELNEQYF. CDR3 DNA sequence: TGTGCCAGCAGCTTCGGCGGGCAGGAGCTGAACGAGCAGTACTTC.

The V call is TRBV9, the J call TRBJ1-5; 8 positions match TRBD1. This CDR3 region has 13 residues. Germline V gene sequence: CDR1 SGDLS, CDR2 YYNGEE. Trimming took 0 bases from V and 15 from J; bases not matched to a gene: 8. CDR3 protein: CASSVDSGGHRHF. The CDR3 DNA is TGTGCCAGCAGCGTAGACTCAGGGGGCCATCGGCATTTT.

The V gene is TRBV5-4, the J gene TRBJ1-5; 12 nucleotides agree with TRBD1. The CDR3 is made up of 15 amino acids. Losses at the gene ends were 4 bases for V and 7 bases for J; bases not matched to a gene: 6. Germline CDR1 and CDR2: SGHNT and YYREEE (reference sequence). CDR3 DNA sequence: TGTGCCAGCAGCCCGGGACAGGGGGCCGGGCAGCCCCAGCATTTT. This codes for CASSPGQGAGQPQHF.

This clone was recorded once. The J gene is TRBJ2-7, the V gene TRBV28; maybe TRBD2 (6 bases). The germline V gene encodes CDR1 MDHEN and CDR2 SYDVKM. V lost 8 bases to trimming and J lost 3 bases, with 20 bases between them. This CDR3 is built from 15 residues. CDR3 amino acids: CASLPTGPRGYEQYF. For the CDR3, the DNA is TGTGCCAGCCTTCCAACCGGGCCGCGGGGCTACGAGCAGTACTTC.

In this sample, this clone turned up once. The chain combines TRBV27 with TRBJ2-1; D perhaps matches TRBD2 (6 bases). The CDR3 runs 15 residues. Trimming cost V 5 bases and J 10 bases, with 21 bases left between them. CDR1 and CDR2 from the germline V gene are MNHEY and SMNVEV (reference sequence). CDR3 coding DNA: TGTGCCAGCAGTCCCCCGCGCGGAGGGCCCTGGGAGCAGTTCTTC. It specifies CASSPPRGGPWEQFF.

J is TRBJ1-1 and V is TRBV7-8; D unresolved. The CDR3 consists of 16 residues. Germline CDR1 and CDR2: SGHVS and FQNEAQ. V lost 2 bases and J 1 base, leaving 14 bases between the germline ends. The CDR3 loop is CASSLRVIGGNTEAFF. In nucleotides, the CDR3 is TGTGCCAGCAGCTTACGTGTAATTGGCGGGAACACTGAAGCTTTCTTT.

V usage is TRBV2 and J usage is TRBJ1-4; D is unclear. Trimming removed 7 bases at V and 4 bases at J, with 7 bases between. The CDR3 runs 12 residues. Germline assignment: CDR1 SNHLY and CDR2 FYNNEI. This CDR3 is CASNSFNEKLFF. CDR3 nucleotides: TGTGCCAGCAATTCCTTTAATGAAAAACTGTTTTTT.

For this clone: A read error may produce the germline difference seen at one junction end. CDR3 DNA: TGTGCCAGCAGTTTTAGGGGACTAGCGGTTTTC. It specifies CASSFRGLAVF. This chain uses TRBV28 with TRBJ2-7; 11 bases line up with TRBD2. The CDR3 runs to 11 residues. Germline CDR1 MDHEN, CDR2 SYDVKM. Drawing the rest from reference TRBV28 and TRBJ2-7, the complete variable domain is DVKVTQSSRYLVKRTGEKVFLECVQDMDHENMFWYRQDPGLGLRLIYFSYDVKMKEKGDIPEGYSVSREKKERFSLILESASTNQTSMYLCASSFRGLAVFGPGTRLTVT.

The gene calls are TRBV5-4 and TRBJ1-1, with TRBD1 matching 9 bases. This CDR3 has 14 amino acids. The germline gives CDR1 SGHNT, CDR2 YYREEE (reference sequence). J gave up 1 base and V 4 bases, and 2 bases lay outside the gene matches. This CDR3 is CASSKDRGNTEAFF. CDR3 DNA: TGTGCCAGCAGCAAGGACAGGGGGAACACTGAAGCTTTCTTT.

V and J are TRBV20-1 and TRBJ1-6, with no clear D. V lost 3 bases and J 0 bases, leaving 9 bases between the germline ends. Germline loops: CDR1 DFQATT, CDR2 SNEGSKA (reference sequence). This CDR3 has 15 residues. CDR3 nucleotides: TGCAGTGCTAGTCTAGGTAGCTCCTATAATTCACCCCTCCACTTT. Its protein is CSASLGSSYNSPLHF.

This chain links TRBV12-3 or TRBV12-4 with TRBJ2-3, with D possibly being TRBD2 (6 bases). Trimming took off 6 bases at V and 4 bases at J, with 11 bases between the two ends. The CDR3 totals 13 residues. The CDR3 DNA reads TGTGCCAGCAGCTTGGACTATCCAGATACGCAGTATTTT. Amino acids: CASSLDYPDTQYF.

The chain combines TRBV18 with TRBJ1-2; a possible D gene is TRBD1 (6 bases). The V gene lost 2 bases and the J gene lost 2 bases, with 12 bases spanning the gap. The germline CDR1 and CDR2 sequences are KGHSH and LQKENI. The CDR3 consists of 15 residues. In nucleotides, the CDR3 is TGTGCCAGCTCACCAACTCAGGGGCAGAACTATGGCTACACCTTC. Protein: CASSPTQGQNYGYTF.

This chain connects TRBV11-2 to TRBJ2-7; 8 nucleotides align to TRBD2. Germline-derived CDR1 and CDR2 are SGHAT and FQNNGV. This CDR3 is 15 amino acids long. Trimming removed 5 bases from V and 0 bases from J; junction bases left unmatched: 6. The CDR3 region is CASSPLAGVSYEQYF. The CDR3 coding sequence is TGTGCCAGCAGCCCCCTAGCGGGTGTCTCCTACGAGCAGTACTTC. The entire variable domain, with the rest obtained from reference TRBV11-2 and TRBJ2-7, is as follows: EAGVAQSPRYKIIEKRQSVAFWCNPISGHATLYWYQQILGQGPKLLIQFQNNGVVDDSQLPKDRFSAERLKGVDSTLKIQPAKLEDSAVYLCASSPLAGVSYEQYFGPGTRLTVT.

The V and J genes are TRBV6-5 and TRBJ2-7; 8 bases map to TRBD1. The V gene end was trimmed by 6 bases and the J gene end by 5 bases; junction bases not matched to a gene: 9. Looked up from germline, CDR1 is MNHEY and CDR2 is SVGAGI. This CDR3 is 14 amino acids long. CDR3 amino acids: CASRGQGKIDEQYF. The CDR3 DNA reads TGTGCCAGCAGAGGACAGGGAAAAATCGACGAGCAGTACTTC.

This clone showed up just once. The chain recombines TRBV15 with TRBJ1-4; D unclear. The CDR3 runs 16 residues. Germline lookup yields CDR1 LNHNV and CDR2 YYDKDF (reference sequence). Trimming left V 2 bases short and J 8 bases short, with 18 bases between. The DNA of the CDR3 is TGTGCCACCAGCAGAACCACTGACTCTCTGAGGGAAAAACTGTTTTTT. Residues: CATSRTTDSLREKLFF.

The chain is built from TRBV4-2 and TRBJ1-5, with D unclear. Deletions cut 0 bases from V and 0 bases from J, with 12 bases between. The germline CDR1 and CDR2 sequences are LGHNA and YNFKEQ. The CDR3 spans 17 residues. Written as DNA, the CDR3 is TGTGCCAGCAGCCAAGAAGGAGGCGGAACTAGCAATCAGCCCCAGCATTTT. This sequence encodes CASSQEGGGTSNQPQHF.

The chain is built from TRBV27 and TRBJ1-2, with 10 bases lining up with TRBD1. Looked up from germline, CDR1 is MNHEY and CDR2 is SMNVEV (reference sequence). Trimming cost V 5 bases and J 2 bases; bases outside gene matches: 11. This CDR3 comprises 17 residues. CDR3 sequence: CASSNWGQGRTNYGYTF. The CDR3 nucleotides are TGTGCCAGCAGTAACTGGGGACAGGGGCGAACAAACTATGGCTACACCTTC.

The V and J genes are TRBV7-6 and TRBJ2-7; 7 bases line up with TRBD2. The CDR3 is 19 residues long. Germline CDR1 SGHVS, CDR2 FNYEAQ. The J segment lost 8 bases and the V segment lost 0 bases, leaving 22 bases of the junction unmatched. The DNA of the CDR3 is TGTGCCAGCAGCTTAGCGTGGGCAGGGACCCGACTAGCTGCCGCCAAGCAGTACTTC. Its translation: CASSLAWAGTRLAAAKQYF.

This clone was recorded only once. V and J are TRBV6-5 and TRBJ1-1; TRBD1 aligns across 9 bases. The CDR3 totals 15 residues. Losses at the gene ends were 2 bases for V and 4 bases for J; bases not matched to a gene: 5. Germline lookup yields CDR1 MNHEY and CDR2 SVGAGI. The CDR3 protein is CASSYRPTGGTEAFF. In DNA form, the CDR3 reads TGTGCCAGCAGTTACCGTCCGACAGGGGGCACTGAAGCTTTCTTT.

The chain couples TRBV5-1 to TRBJ2-7, with D possibly being TRBD1 (6 bases). V shed 4 bases and J shed 3 bases, with 23 bases lying between them. Germline V gene lookup returns CDR1 SGHRS and CDR2 YFSETQ. The CDR3 is 17 residues long. The CDR3 bases are TGCGCCAGCAGCCAAGGTGTAGGGGTAGGACAGATCTACGAGCAGTACTTC. This encodes CASSQGVGVGQIYEQYF. Full variable domain (rest looked up from reference TRBV5-1 and TRBJ2-7): KAGVTQTPRYLIKTRGQQVTLSCSPISGHRSVSWYQQTPGQGLQFLFEYFSETQRNKGNFPGRFSGRQFSNSRSEMNVSTLELGDSALYLCASSQGVGVGQIYEQYFGPGTRLTVT.

The chain joins TRBV5-1 to TRBJ2-1; D may be TRBD1 (6 bases). The germline gives CDR1 SGHRS, CDR2 YFSETQ. This CDR3 contains 14 residues. Trimming cost V 4 bases and J 5 bases, with 13 bases left between them. The CDR3 protein is CASSTTGLNNEQFF. CDR3 bases: TGCGCCAGCAGCACCACAGGGTTAAACAATGAGCAGTTCTTC. The full variable domain, with the rest looked up from reference TRBV5-1 and TRBJ2-1, is KAGVTQTPRYLIKTRGQQVTLSCSPISGHRSVSWYQQTPGQGLQFLFEYFSETQRNKGNFPGRFSGRQFSNSRSEMNVSTLELGDSALYLCASSTTGLNNEQFFGPGTRLTVL.